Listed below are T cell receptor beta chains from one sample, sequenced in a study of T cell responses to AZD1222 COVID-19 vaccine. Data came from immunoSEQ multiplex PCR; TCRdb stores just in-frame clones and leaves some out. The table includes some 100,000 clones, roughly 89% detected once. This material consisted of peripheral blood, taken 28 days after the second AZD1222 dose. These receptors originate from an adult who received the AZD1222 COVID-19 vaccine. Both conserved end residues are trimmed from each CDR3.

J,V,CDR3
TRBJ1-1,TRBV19,ASSGTGGPTEAF
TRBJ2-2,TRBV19,ASRLLGAGELF
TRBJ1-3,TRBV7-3,ASSPQGEPRNTIY
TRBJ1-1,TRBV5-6,ASSLALRTMNTEAF
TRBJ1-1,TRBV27,ASRYGTDGKAF
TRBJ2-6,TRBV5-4,ASSPGIIIGANVLT
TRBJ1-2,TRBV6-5,ATLPGTHRGYT
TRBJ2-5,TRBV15,ATSRLADKETQY
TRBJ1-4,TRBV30,AWSVGGQTNEKLF
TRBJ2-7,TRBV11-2,ASSSSGGTYEQY
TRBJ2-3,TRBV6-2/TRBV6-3,ASSYITSTDTQY
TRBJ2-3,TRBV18,ASSPPLAVTDTQY
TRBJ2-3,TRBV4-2,ASSQGTSFGDTQY
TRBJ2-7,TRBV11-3,ASSYRLAREYEQY
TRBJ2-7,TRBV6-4,ASSESGAGEQY
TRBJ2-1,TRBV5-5,ASSWTLGTASKNEQF
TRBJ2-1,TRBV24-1,ATSVSGPHLGSYNEQF
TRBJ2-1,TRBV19,ASSRRRNEQF
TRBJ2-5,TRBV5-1,ASSLGFQGAGSQETQY
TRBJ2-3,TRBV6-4,ASSVLAGGQDTQY